This record covers a single T cell receptor (beta chain). This specimen comes from a study of blood T cell repertoires in COVID-19. Background on the study: Sources were T cells, B-cell-depleted T cells, or PBMCs; the material itself was cDNA or gDNA.

This CDR3 has 14 amino acids. Germline CDR1 is MNHEY and CDR2 is SMNVEV (reference sequence). The J segment lost 7 bases and the V segment lost 4 bases, leaving 8 bases of the junction unmatched. The data were produced by immunoSEQ multiplex PCR, yet TCRdb's version contains in-frame clones alone and is incomplete. The table includes about 120,000 clones, approximately 86% detected once. Sequenced input: peripheral blood. The TCR originated in a middle-aged man with acute or convalescent COVID-19. The chain has TRBV27 and TRBJ2-5, with 8 bases lining up with TRBD1. This chain's CDR3 is CASSSDRGMATQYF. In DNA form, the CDR3 reads TGTGCCAGCAGTTCCGACAGGGGCATGGCGACCCAGTACTTC.